The next 15 T cell receptor beta chains were all read from a single sample in a study of control samples from healthy donors and cancer patients. Sequencing used immunoSEQ multiplex PCR; TCRdb keeps in-frame clones, though not all of them. The sample contains around 94,000 clones, more than 80% of which appear only once. Source material: blood. The source is a woman younger than 45 in good health.

The count of this clone is one. This chain uses TRBV28 with TRBJ2-5; 10 bases agree with TRBD2. Germline assignment: CDR1 MDHEN and CDR2 SYDVKM. With 7 bases clipped from V and 1 base from J, the junction kept 21 bases outside the gene matches. CDR3 length: 20 residues. The CDR3 protein is CASTSPVGAGGRSPQETQYF. CDR3 DNA: TGTGCCAGCACCTCCCCCGTGGGAGCGGGGGGGCGATCCCCCCAAGAGACCCAGTACTTC. Full variable domain (missing parts from reference TRBV28 and TRBJ2-5): DVKVTQSSRYLVKRTGEKVFLECVQDMDHENMFWYRQDPGLGLRLIYFSYDVKMKEKGDIPEGYSVSREKKERFSLILESASTNQTSMYLCASTSPVGAGGRSPQETQYFGPGTRLLVL.

The chain is built from TRBV12-3 or TRBV12-4 and TRBJ2-1; no definite D call. The CDR3 is 13 amino acids. Trimming stripped 3 bases from V and 7 bases from J, with 10 bases between. CDR3 sequence (DNA): TGTGCCAGCAGTTTTCTTACGTGGAATGAGCAGTTCTTC. Its protein is CASSFLTWNEQFF.

The chain couples TRBV18 to TRBJ2-7; 8 nucleotides agree with TRBD2. This CDR3 has 14 amino acids. The J segment lost 0 bases and the V segment lost 3 bases, leaving 1 base of the junction unmatched. The germline CDR1 and CDR2 sequences are KGHSH and LQKENI. CDR3 loop: CASSPGTSSYEQYF. CDR3 bases: TGTGCCAGCTCACCGGGGACTAGCTCCTACGAGCAGTACTTC.

As concerns this clone: Other DNA sequences from this sample encode an identical CDR3 as well. This sequence joins TRBV19 and TRBJ2-1; 8 nucleotides align to TRBD1. CDR1 is LNHDA and CDR2 is SQIVND in the germline V gene (reference sequence). With 3 bases clipped from V and 0 bases from J, the junction kept 1 base outside the gene matches. There are 15 residues in the CDR3. In DNA form, the CDR3 reads TGTGCCAGTAGTATCGACAGGGGCTCCTACAATGAGCAGTTCTTC. It translates to CASSIDRGSYNEQFF.

The J gene is TRBJ1-5, the V gene TRBV12-5; D gene unclear. The CDR3 consists of 13 residues. V lost 5 bases and J 6 bases, leaving 11 bases between the germline ends. Germline CDR1 reads LGHNT; CDR2 reads FRNRAP. CDR3 sequence reads: CASGKPRVQPQHF. The DNA of the CDR3 is TGTGCTAGTGGTAAGCCTCGGGTTCAGCCCCAGCATTTT.

The J gene is TRBJ1-5, the V gene TRBV1; the table assigns TRBD1, which was not confirmed against the DNA. TRBV1 corresponds to a pseudogene. This CDR3 is 17 amino acids long. CDR3 in amino acids: CTSSQDGPSYSNQPQHF. CDR3 nucleotides: TGCACCAGCAGCCAAGATGGGCCCAGCTATAGCAATCAGCCCCAGCATTTT.

The gene calls are TRBV3-1 (or the pseudogene TRBV3-2) and TRBJ1-2, with TRBD1 matching over 9 bases. The V gene's germline CDR1 is LGHDT and CDR2 YNNKEL (reference sequence). Unmatched junction bases numbered 11, after V lost 2 bases and J lost 7 bases. The CDR3 is 16 residues long. CDR3 in DNA: TGTGCCAGCAGCCAAAGGAAGGCGGACAGGGGATCTGGCTACACCTTC. Protein product: CASSQRKADRGSGYTF.

The chain combines TRBV6-5 with TRBJ2-7; D not certain. With 0 bases removed from V and 1 base from J, the gap between germline ends came to 10 bases. Germline lookup yields CDR1 MNHEY and CDR2 SVGAGI. The CDR3 is 15 amino acids. CDR3 in amino acids: CASSYSGLGSYEQYF. The CDR3 region has the DNA TGTGCCAGCAGTTACTCGGGGTTGGGATCCTACGAGCAGTACTTC.

This chain connects TRBV5-4 to TRBJ1-4; D gene uncertain. The length of the CDR3 is 13 residues. Germline V gene sequence: CDR1 SGHNT, CDR2 YYREEE (reference sequence). Trimming cost V 3 bases and J 3 bases, with 6 bases left between them. CDR3 sequence reads: CASSYAPNEKLFF. In nucleotides, the CDR3 is TGTGCCAGCAGCTATGCTCCTAATGAAAAACTGTTTTTT. Using reference TRBV5-4 and TRBJ1-4 for the parts outside the CDR3, the full variable domain is ETGVTQSPTHLIKTRGQQVTLRCSSQSGHNTVSWYQQALGQGPQFIFQYYREEENGRGNFPPRFSGLQFPNYSSELNVNALELDDSALYLCASSYAPNEKLFFGSGTQLSVL.

The chain is built from TRBV9 and TRBJ2-3, with TRBD2 identical over 11 bases. Germline CDR1 and CDR2: SGDLS and YYNGEE. The CDR3 contains 17 residues. The V and J ends lost 0 bases and 6 bases, in that order; junction bases with no gene match: 9. The CDR3 bases are TGTGCCAGCAGCGTAGATAGTAGCGGGGGGGCTGTGGATACGCAGTATTTT. Translating gives CASSVDSSGGAVDTQYF.

This chain uses TRBV19 with TRBJ1-3, with D unresolved. The CDR3 spans 14 residues. V was shortened by 3 bases and J by 0 bases, with 6 bases between the two germline ends. The germline V gene has CDR1 LNHDA and CDR2 SQIVND (reference sequence). The CDR3 DNA sequence: TGTGCCAGTAGTATCTGGGGCTCTGGAAACACCATATATTTT. It yields the protein CASSIWGSGNTIYF.

The chain has TRBV5-1 and TRBJ2-1; D gene uncertain. CDR3 size: 17 residues. Germline V gene data show CDR1 as SGHRS and CDR2 as YFSETQ. The V end lost 3 bases, the J end lost 0 bases, and 16 bases lay between the germline ends. The CDR3 loop reads CASSSRPVADSYNEQFF. CDR3 coding DNA: TGCGCCAGCAGCTCACGGCCAGTAGCAGACTCCTACAATGAGCAGTTCTTC. The complete variable domain, with remaining parts taken from reference TRBV5-1 and TRBJ2-1, reads KAGVTQTPRYLIKTRGQQVTLSCSPISGHRSVSWYQQTPGQGLQFLFEYFSETQRNKGNFPGRFSGRQFSNSRSEMNVSTLELGDSALYLCASSSRPVADSYNEQFFGPGTRLTVL.

The CDR3 DNA is TGTGCCAGTAGCCCTTCTAGCGGGATATACAATGAGCAGTTCTTC. Its protein product is CASSPSSGIYNEQFF. This chain joins TRBV19 and TRBJ2-1; 9 bases are shared with TRBD2. CDR3 length equals 15 residues. After removal of 6 bases from V and 4 bases from J, the junction contained 7 bases not matched to a gene. In germline, CDR1 is LNHDA, CDR2 SQIVND (reference sequence).

The rearrangement uses TRBV2 and TRBJ2-3; D possibly corresponds to TRBD1 (5 bases). V dropped 6 bases and J dropped 0 bases, with 10 bases sitting between them. This CDR3 is 14 amino acids long. Germline V gives CDR1 SNHLY, CDR2 FYNNEI. The CDR3 loop is CASRGDSSTDTQYF. CDR3 DNA: TGTGCCAGCAGGGGCGACAGTAGCACAGATACGCAGTATTTT. The variable domain in full, completed from reference TRBV2 and TRBJ2-3, reads EPEVTQTPSHQVTQMGQEVILRCVPISNHLYFYWYRQILGQKVEFLVSFYNNEISEKSEIFDDQFSVERPDGSNFTLKIRSTKLEDSAMYFCASRGDSSTDTQYFGPGTRLTVL.

V usage is TRBV19 and J usage is TRBJ1-6, with 7 bases aligning to TRBD1. This CDR3 spans 13 amino acids. V dropped 5 bases and J dropped 8; count of bases not matched to a gene: 3. Looked up from germline, CDR1 is LNHDA and CDR2 is SQIVND (reference sequence). The CDR3 bases are TGTGCCAGTAGTTCCCAGGGGGATTCACCCCTCCACTTT. Protein product: CASSSQGDSPLHF. The full variable domain, its missing parts supplied by reference TRBV19 and TRBJ1-6, is DGGITQSPKYLFRKEGQNVTLSCEQNLNHDAMYWYRQDPGQGLRLIYYSQIVNDFQKGDIAEGYSVSREKKESFPLTVTSAQKNPTAFYLCASSSQGDSPLHFGNGTRLTVT.